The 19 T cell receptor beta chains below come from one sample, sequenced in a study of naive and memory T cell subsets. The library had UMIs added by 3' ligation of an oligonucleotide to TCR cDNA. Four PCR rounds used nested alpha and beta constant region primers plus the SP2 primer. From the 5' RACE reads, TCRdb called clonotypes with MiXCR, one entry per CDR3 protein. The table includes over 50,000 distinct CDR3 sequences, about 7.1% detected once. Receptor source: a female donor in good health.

The CDR3 region has the DNA TGCAGTGCTAGAGATCTGGGACTGAACACTGAAGCTTTCTTT. Translated, it gives CSARDLGLNTEAFF. The V call is TRBV20-1, the J call TRBJ1-1; maybe TRBD1 (5 bases). This CDR3 spans 14 amino acids. The germline CDR1 and CDR2 sequences are DFQATT and SNEGSKA (reference sequence). V lost 0 bases, J lost 0 bases, and 8 bases lay in between.

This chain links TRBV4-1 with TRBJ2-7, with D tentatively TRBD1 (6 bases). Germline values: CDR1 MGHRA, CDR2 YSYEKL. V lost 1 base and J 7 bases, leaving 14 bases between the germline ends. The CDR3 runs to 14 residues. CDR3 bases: TGCGCCAGCAGCCAAGTGCTGGGGGCCGGGGAGCAGTACTTC. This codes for CASSQVLGAGEQYF.

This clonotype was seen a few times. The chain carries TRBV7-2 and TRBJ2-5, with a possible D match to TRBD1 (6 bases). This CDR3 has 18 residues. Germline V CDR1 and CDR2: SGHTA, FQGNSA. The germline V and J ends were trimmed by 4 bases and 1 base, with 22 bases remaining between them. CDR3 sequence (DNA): TGTGCCAGCAGCTCCACAGGGTATGGTCTCATACGCCAAGAGACCCAGTACTTC. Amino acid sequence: CASSSTGYGLIRQETQYF.

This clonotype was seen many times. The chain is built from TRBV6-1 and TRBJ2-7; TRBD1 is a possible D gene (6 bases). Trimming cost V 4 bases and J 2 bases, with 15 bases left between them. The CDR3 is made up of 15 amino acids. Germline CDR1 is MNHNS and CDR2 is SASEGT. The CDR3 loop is CASSGYPTGAYEQYF. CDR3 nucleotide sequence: TGTGCCAGCAGTGGATACCCGACAGGAGCCTACGAGCAGTACTTC.

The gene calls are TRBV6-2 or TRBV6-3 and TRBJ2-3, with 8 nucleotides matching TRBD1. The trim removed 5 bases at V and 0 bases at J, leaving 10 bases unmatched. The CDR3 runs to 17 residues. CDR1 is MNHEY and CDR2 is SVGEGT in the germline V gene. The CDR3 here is CASSPRTGTHSTDTQYF. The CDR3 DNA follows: TGTGCCAGCAGTCCCAGGACAGGGACTCATAGCACAGATACGCAGTATTTT.

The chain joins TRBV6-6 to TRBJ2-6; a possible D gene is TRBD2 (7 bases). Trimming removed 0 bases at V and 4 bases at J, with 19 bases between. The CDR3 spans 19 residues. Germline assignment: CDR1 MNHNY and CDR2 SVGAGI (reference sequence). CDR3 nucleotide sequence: TGTGCCAGCAGTTACTCGCAGCGAAGGGGGGGCGAAGGGGCCAACGTCCTGACTTTC. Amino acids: CASSYSQRRGGEGANVLTF.

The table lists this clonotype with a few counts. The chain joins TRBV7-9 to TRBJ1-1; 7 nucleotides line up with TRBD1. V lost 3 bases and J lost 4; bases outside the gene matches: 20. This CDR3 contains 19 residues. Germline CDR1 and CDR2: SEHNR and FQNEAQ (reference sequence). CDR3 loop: CASSFSLPQGRGDGTEAFF. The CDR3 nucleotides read TGTGCCAGCAGCTTCTCGCTGCCACAGGGGCGCGGTGATGGCACTGAAGCTTTCTTT.

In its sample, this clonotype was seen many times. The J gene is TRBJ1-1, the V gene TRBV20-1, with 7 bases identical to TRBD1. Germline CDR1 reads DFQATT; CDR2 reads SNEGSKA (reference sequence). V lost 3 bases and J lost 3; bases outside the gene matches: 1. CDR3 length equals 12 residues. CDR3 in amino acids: CSASRGHTEAFF. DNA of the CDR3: TGCAGTGCTAGTAGGGGGCACACTGAAGCTTTCTTT.

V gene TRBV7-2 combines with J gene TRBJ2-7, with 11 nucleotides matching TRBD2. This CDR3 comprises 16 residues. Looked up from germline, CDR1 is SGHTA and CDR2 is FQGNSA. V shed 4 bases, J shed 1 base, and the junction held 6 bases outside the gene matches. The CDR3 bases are TGTGCCAGCAGCTCCTATTCTAGCGGGGGGTCCTACGAGCAGTACTTC. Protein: CASSSYSSGGSYEQYF.

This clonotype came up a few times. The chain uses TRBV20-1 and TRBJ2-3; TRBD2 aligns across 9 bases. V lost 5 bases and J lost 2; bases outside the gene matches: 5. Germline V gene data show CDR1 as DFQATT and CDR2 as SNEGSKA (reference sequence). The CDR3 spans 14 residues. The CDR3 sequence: CSASPSGDTDTQYF. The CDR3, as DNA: TGCAGTGCTTCCCCTAGCGGGGACACAGATACGCAGTATTTT.

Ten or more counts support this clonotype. Here the CDR3 DNA reads TGTGCCAGCAGAGACAGGGTGACTGAAGCTTTCTTT. It yields the protein CASRDRVTEAFF. The chain recombines TRBV6-6 with TRBJ1-1; 7 bases align to TRBD1. Germline V gives CDR1 MNHNY, CDR2 SVGAGI (reference sequence). This CDR3 has 12 amino acids. J gave up 5 bases and V 6 bases, and 3 bases lay outside the gene matches.

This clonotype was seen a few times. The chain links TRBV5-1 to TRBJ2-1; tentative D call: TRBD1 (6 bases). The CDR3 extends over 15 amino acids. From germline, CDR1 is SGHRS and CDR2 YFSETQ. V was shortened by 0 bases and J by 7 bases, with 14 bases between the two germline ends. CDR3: CASSLAPGVENEQFF. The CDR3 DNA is TGCGCCAGCAGCTTGGCGCCAGGGGTGGAGAATGAGCAGTTCTTC.

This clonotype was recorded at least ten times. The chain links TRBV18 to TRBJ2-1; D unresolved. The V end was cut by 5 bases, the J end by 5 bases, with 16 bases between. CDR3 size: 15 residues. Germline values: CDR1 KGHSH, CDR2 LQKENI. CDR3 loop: CASSFPAGQHNEQFF. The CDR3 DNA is TGTGCCAGCTCATTCCCCGCCGGGCAGCACAATGAGCAGTTCTTC. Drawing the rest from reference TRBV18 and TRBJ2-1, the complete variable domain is NAGVMQNPRHLVRRRGQEARLRCSPMKGHSHVYWYRQLPEEGLKFMVYLQKENIIDESGMPKERFSAEFPKEGPSILRIQQVVRGDSAAYFCASSFPAGQHNEQFFGPGTRLTVL.

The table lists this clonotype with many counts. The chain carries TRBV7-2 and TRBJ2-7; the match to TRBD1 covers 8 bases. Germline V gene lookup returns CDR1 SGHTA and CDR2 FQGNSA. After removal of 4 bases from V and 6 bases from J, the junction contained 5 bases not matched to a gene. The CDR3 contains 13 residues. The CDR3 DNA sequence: TGTGCCAGCAGCTCCGACAGGGGAGGCGAGCAGTACTTC. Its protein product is CASSSDRGGEQYF.

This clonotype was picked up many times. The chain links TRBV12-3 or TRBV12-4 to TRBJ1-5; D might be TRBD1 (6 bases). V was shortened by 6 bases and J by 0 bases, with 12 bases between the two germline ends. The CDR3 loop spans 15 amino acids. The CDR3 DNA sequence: TGTGCCAGCAGCCAGGACAGAGATAGCAATCAGCCCCAGCATTTT. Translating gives CASSQDRDSNQPQHF.

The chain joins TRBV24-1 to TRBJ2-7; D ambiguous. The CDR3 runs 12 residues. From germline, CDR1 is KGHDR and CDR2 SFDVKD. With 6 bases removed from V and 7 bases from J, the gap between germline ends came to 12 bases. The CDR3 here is CATSTTGSEQYF. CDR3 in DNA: TGTGCCACCAGTACCACGGGCAGTGAGCAGTACTTC.

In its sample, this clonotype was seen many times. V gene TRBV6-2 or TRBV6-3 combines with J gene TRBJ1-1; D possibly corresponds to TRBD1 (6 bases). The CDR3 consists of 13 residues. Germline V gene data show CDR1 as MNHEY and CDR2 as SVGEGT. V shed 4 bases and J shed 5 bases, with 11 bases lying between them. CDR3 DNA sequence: TGTGCCAGCAGTTCAGGGGAGGGGACTGAAGCTTTCTTT. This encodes CASSSGEGTEAFF.

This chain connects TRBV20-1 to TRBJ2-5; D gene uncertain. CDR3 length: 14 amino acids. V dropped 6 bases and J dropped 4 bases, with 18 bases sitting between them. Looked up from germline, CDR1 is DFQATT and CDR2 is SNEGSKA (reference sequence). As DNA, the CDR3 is TGCAGTGCCAGACACGCGGTGCTTGTAGAGACCCAGTACTTC. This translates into CSARHAVLVETQYF.

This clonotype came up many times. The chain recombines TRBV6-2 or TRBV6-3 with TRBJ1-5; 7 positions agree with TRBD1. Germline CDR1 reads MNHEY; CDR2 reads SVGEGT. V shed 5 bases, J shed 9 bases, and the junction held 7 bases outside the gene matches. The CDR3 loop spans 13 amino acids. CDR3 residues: CASSPGGGRPQHF. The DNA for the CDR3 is TGTGCCAGCAGTCCAGGGGGTGGTCGGCCCCAGCATTTT.